The T cell receptor beta chain under discussion was sequenced for a study of T cell clonality in common variable immunodeficiency. Findings and limits, study-wide: Fewer deletions and N-nucleotide insertions were reportedly seen in common variable immunodeficiency TCR beta sequences.

Diagnosis required reduced IgG, IgA and/or IgM with specific antibody deficiency. Assay: immunoSEQ multiplex PCR; the TCRdb copy retains only in-frame clones and omits some. This repertoire holds 30,000 to 40,000 clones, and none appear only once. This clone came up many times. The antigen is unknown. With the read ending 3 residues before the CDR3 end, the germline J gene is used to fill in that end. CDR1 is GTSNPN and CDR2 is SVGIG in the germline V gene (reference sequence). The CDR3 sequence is 15 residues long. With 0 bases removed from V and 5 bases from J, the gap between germline ends came to 14 bases.

The specimen sequenced was peripheral blood mononuclear cells. The chain combines TRBV30 with TRBJ2-1; tentative D call: TRBD2 (6 bases). This receptor was identified in a human donor with common variable immunodeficiency. The DNA read from the CDR3 is TGTGCCTGGAGTGTACGGGGGTCTCATAACAATGAG. Protein: CAWSVRGSHNNE. In full, the CDR3 reads CAWSVRGSHNNEQFF.